This T cell receptor beta chain was sequenced in a study of blood T cell repertoires in COVID-19. Trimming pared 3 bases from V and 2 bases from J, leaving 26 bases between. Germline V gene lookup returns CDR1 KGHSH and CDR2 LQKENI. The CDR3 runs to 20 residues. Methods used by the authors: Reference gene primers were amplified, and this amplification served to estimate nucleated cell counts. The protocol was immunoSEQ multiplex PCR, while the TCRdb copy is restricted to in-frame clones and leaves out a portion. The V and J calls and the clone size are those of that table, but D and trimming were determined from the DNA. This table holds around 81,000 clones, roughly 80% found once.

The sequenced sample consisted of peripheral blood. The TCR comes from a man aged 80 or over with acute or convalescent COVID-19. This rearrangement joins TRBV18 to TRBJ1-5; tentatively, D is TRBD1 (5 bases). The CDR3 coding sequence is TGTGCCAGCTCACCCGGAGATGGCAGGGCCAGGGATCAGGGCAATCAGCCCCAGCATTTT. Encoded protein: CASSPGDGRARDQGNQPQHF. Looking up the rest from reference TRBV18 and TRBJ1-5 gives the full variable domain: NAGVMQNPRHLVRRRGQEARLRCSPMKGHSHVYWYRQLPEEGLKFMVYLQKENIIDESGMPKERFSAEFPKEGPSILRIQQVVRGDSAAYFCASSPGDGRARDQGNQPQHFGDGTRLSIL.